Below, 32 T cell receptor beta chains from the same sample are listed, as sequenced in a study of cytomegalovirus exposure and HLA in healthy donors. It was with 60 Vbeta and 13 Jbeta primers that the PCR ran. Some clones are missing from TCRdb's copy, which holds only in-frame ones; the method was immunoSEQ multiplex PCR. The sample lists 150,000 to 200,000 clones, about three quarters seen once, with roughly 1.4% in the top ten. Source material: PBMCs. The source of these receptors is a young man in good health and CMV-seronegative.

The gene calls are TRBV5-6 and TRBJ2-5, with D tentatively TRBD1 (6 bases). The V gene's germline CDR1 is SGHDT and CDR2 YYEEEE. The V and J ends lost 4 bases and 1 base respectively, with 8 bases between them. This CDR3 comprises 13 residues. Here the CDR3 reads CASSPDSQETQYF. The CDR3 DNA reads TGTGCCAGCAGCCCGGACAGCCAAGAGACCCAGTACTTC.

This sequence joins TRBV4-3 and TRBJ2-7; a weak D match, TRBD1 (5 bases). CDR3 size: 15 residues. Looked up from germline, CDR1 is LGHNA and CDR2 is YSLEER. Trimming removed 3 bases from V and 1 base from J, with 13 bases in between. The CDR3 sequence: CASSQDTDTSYEQYF. Written as DNA, the CDR3 is TGCGCCAGCAGCCAGGACACGGACACGTCCTACGAGCAGTACTTC.

The chain has TRBV6-6 and TRBJ2-7; weak D call: TRBD2 (6 bases). Trimming removed 0 bases from V and 12 bases from J, with 21 bases in between. The V gene's germline CDR1 is MNHNY and CDR2 SVGAGI (reference sequence). This CDR3 contains 15 residues. In nucleotides, the CDR3 is TGTGCCAGCAGTTACTCGCCCACGTTAATGGGGGGAAGGTACTTC. Its translation is CASSYSPTLMGGRYF.

V is TRBV11-2 and J is TRBJ2-7, with 10 bases that match TRBD2. The J segment lost 3 bases and the V segment lost 1 base, leaving 3 bases of the junction unmatched. Germline CDR1 SGHAT, CDR2 FQNNGV. The length of the CDR3 is 15 residues. The CDR3 protein is CASSLGASGGYEQYF. The CDR3, as DNA: TGTGCCAGCAGCTTAGGGGCTAGCGGGGGCTACGAGCAGTACTTC.

The gene calls are TRBV5-4 and TRBJ2-3, with D possibly TRBD2 on 7 matching bases. Germline CDR1 reads SGHNT; CDR2 reads YYREEE (reference sequence). V gave up 6 bases and J gave up 5 bases, with 16 bases separating them. The CDR3 contains 14 residues. CDR3 in amino acids: CASNSGGRQDTQYF. CDR3 nucleotides: TGTGCCAGCAACTCGGGGGGCAGACAAGATACGCAGTATTTT.

The chain joins TRBV9 to TRBJ1-5; D not certain. V shed 0 bases and J shed 3 bases, with 13 bases lying between them. This CDR3 comprises 16 residues. Looked up from germline, CDR1 is SGDLS and CDR2 is YYNGEE. CDR3 DNA: TGTGCCAGCAGCGTAGTGTCCCCCAAACTCAATCAGCCCCAGCATTTT. It encodes CASSVVSPKLNQPQHF.

The rearrangement joins TRBV12-5 to TRBJ1-1; D is possibly TRBD1 (6 bases). Trimming took 1 base from V and 8 from J, leaving 17 bases between them. The germline V gene encodes CDR1 LGHNT and CDR2 FRNRAP. There are 15 residues in the CDR3. CDR3 in amino acids: CASGLGLGTPNEAFF. The CDR3 coding sequence is TGTGCTAGTGGTTTGGGGTTGGGGACACCTAACGAAGCTTTCTTT.

The chain uses TRBV15 and TRBJ2-2; maybe TRBD1 (6 bases). Germline V lookup: CDR1 LNHNV, CDR2 YYDKDF (reference sequence). Trimming removed 6 bases from V and 7 bases from J, with 9 bases in between. The length of the CDR3 is 12 residues. This CDR3 is CATRGASGELFF. In DNA form, the CDR3 reads TGTGCCACCAGGGGGGCAAGCGGGGAGCTGTTTTTT.

The rearrangement uses TRBV2 and TRBJ1-6; D unresolved. CDR3 size: 12 residues. Germline CDR1 is SNHLY and CDR2 is FYNNEI. Between the trimmed V and J ends, which lost 5 bases and 8 bases, there was a span of 7 bases. The CDR3 is CASSRSDSPLHF. The CDR3 DNA sequence: TGTGCCAGCAGTCGCAGTGATTCACCCCTCCACTTT.

In regard to this clone: The junction differs from germline at one of its ends, possibly a read error. The J gene is TRBJ1-1, the V gene TRBV7-9, with D hard to call. The CDR3 spans 16 residues. Germline lookup yields CDR1 SEHNR and CDR2 FQNEAQ (reference sequence). CDR3 protein: CSSSLPRRVTGTEAFF. In nucleotides, the CDR3 is TGTTCCAGCAGCTTACCCAGGAGGGTTACGGGGACTGAAGCTTTCTTT.

This clone was seen once. The chain is built from TRBV4-3 and TRBJ2-3, with 8 bases identical to TRBD2. V shed 2 bases, J shed 6 bases, and the junction held 16 bases outside the gene matches. This CDR3 has 18 residues. Germline lookup yields CDR1 LGHNA and CDR2 YSLEER. CDR3 amino acids: CASSQSSGAGGKGDTQYF. In DNA, the CDR3 is TGCGCCAGCAGCCAAAGCTCAGGGGCGGGGGGTAAAGGGGATACGCAGTATTTT.

The chain recombines TRBV29-1 with TRBJ2-7; the match to TRBD1 covers 11 bases. V dropped 6 bases and J dropped 5; count of bases not matched to a gene: 6. This CDR3 is 13 amino acids long. Germline values: CDR1 SQVTM, CDR2 ANQGSEA. The CDR3 coding sequence is TGCAGCGTACGGACAGGGGGCATCAACGAGCAGTACTTC. It is translated as CSVRTGGINEQYF.

The rearrangement links TRBV6-6 to TRBJ1-3, with TRBD1 matching over 12 bases. V gave up 6 bases and J gave up 4 bases; unmatched junction bases: 4. The CDR3 contains 15 residues. Germline V gene data show CDR1 as MNHNY and CDR2 as SVGAGI (reference sequence). The chain's CDR3 is CASRGTGGFGNTIYF. CDR3 bases: TGTGCCAGCAGGGGGACAGGGGGCTTCGGAAACACCATATATTTT.

This chain links TRBV27 with TRBJ2-1; D not resolved. The CDR3 is 16 amino acids. V was cut by 6 bases and J by 0 bases, with 15 bases left in between. The germline V gene encodes CDR1 MNHEY and CDR2 SMNVEV (reference sequence). The CDR3 here is CASSPLSVSSYNEQFF. CDR3 nucleotides: TGTGCCAGCAGCCCCTTATCCGTTAGCTCCTACAATGAGCAGTTCTTC.

The chain joins TRBV5-6 to TRBJ2-2, with D perhaps matching TRBD1 (6 bases). The CDR3 has 15 amino acids. Germline CDR1 is SGHDT and CDR2 is YYEEEE. V lost 4 bases, J lost 0 bases, and 10 bases lay in between. The CDR3 spells CASSIQGPNTGELFF. CDR3 sequence (DNA): TGTGCCAGCAGCATACAGGGCCCGAACACCGGGGAGCTGTTTTTT.

This chain connects TRBV6-1 to TRBJ1-1, with 8 bases that match TRBD1. CDR1 and CDR2 (germline): MNHNS, SASEGT. CDR3 length: 13 amino acids. J was trimmed by 5 bases and V by 8 bases; bases with no gene match: 7. CDR3 DNA sequence: TGTGCCAGCCGGGAGACAGGGGAAACTGAAGCTTTCTTT. Residues: CASRETGETEAFF.

J is TRBJ1-2 and V is TRBV27; a weak D match, TRBD1 (5 bases). This CDR3 is built from 17 residues. Trimming took 0 bases from V and 2 from J, leaving 16 bases between them. CDR1 is MNHEY and CDR2 is SMNVEV in the germline V gene (reference sequence). The CDR3 bases are TGTGCCAGCAGTTTATCCCCCGCGGGACGGGCGAACTATGGCTACACCTTC. Its protein product is CASSLSPAGRANYGYTF.

The chain links TRBV4-1 to TRBJ2-1, with 11 bases lining up with TRBD2. Per germline, CDR1 MGHRA and CDR2 YSYEKL. V lost 1 base and J lost 7; bases outside the gene matches: 6. This CDR3 is built from 16 residues. The CDR3 DNA is TGCGCCAGCAGCCAAGTTGGGACTAGCGGTTGGAATGAGCAGTTCTTC. It translates to CASSQVGTSGWNEQFF.

This chain links TRBV5-4 with TRBJ2-7; D is possibly TRBD1 (5 bases). The CDR3 loop spans 15 amino acids. Trimming removed 1 base from V and 5 bases from J, with 16 bases in between. The germline V gene encodes CDR1 SGHNT and CDR2 YYREEE (reference sequence). CDR3 protein: CASSLRGQGSHEQYF. The CDR3 nucleotides read TGTGCCAGCAGCTTGCGAGGACAAGGAAGCCACGAGCAGTACTTC. The full variable domain, completed using reference TRBV5-4 and TRBJ2-7, is ETGVTQSPTHLIKTRGQQVTLRCSSQSGHNTVSWYQQALGQGPQFIFQYYREEENGRGNFPPRFSGLQFPNYSSELNVNALELDDSALYLCASSLRGQGSHEQYFGPGTRLTVT.

The CDR3 here is CASSVATGGNEQFF. The CDR3 bases are TGTGCCAGCAGCGTAGCGACAGGGGGCAATGAGCAGTTCTTC. This chain joins TRBV9 and TRBJ2-1, with 9 bases identical to TRBD1. The junction had 1 base not matched to a gene; V was cut back by 0 bases and J by 6 bases. The CDR3 consists of 14 residues. CDR1 SGDLS and CDR2 YYNGEE come from the germline V gene.

The chain joins TRBV13 to TRBJ1-1, with a possible D match to TRBD1 (6 bases). Germline loops: CDR1 PRHDT, CDR2 FYEKMQ (reference sequence). The V gene lost 0 bases and the J gene lost 5 bases, with 10 bases spanning the gap. This CDR3 is 14 amino acids long. The CDR3 DNA sequence: TGTGCCAGCAGCTTAGGGACAGGAAAGACTGAAGCTTTCTTT. The encoded protein is CASSLGTGKTEAFF.

The chain uses TRBV11-2 and TRBJ2-1, with D possibly being TRBD2 (6 bases). V was pared by 6 bases and J by 5 bases, with 20 bases between. This CDR3 is 16 amino acids long. The germline V gene encodes CDR1 SGHAT and CDR2 FQNNGV. The CDR3 loop reads CASRPRLGGTHNEQFF. In nucleotides, the CDR3 is TGTGCCAGCAGGCCACGCCTGGGCGGGACTCACAATGAGCAGTTCTTC.

This chain links TRBV5-4 with TRBJ2-2, with D possibly TRBD1 on 6 matching bases. Germline V gives CDR1 SGHNT, CDR2 YYREEE (reference sequence). The CDR3 totals 15 residues. V was shortened by 3 bases and J by 4 bases, with 13 bases between the two germline ends. CDR3 protein: CASSYRDGVTGELFF. In DNA form, the CDR3 reads TGTGCCAGCAGCTACAGGGATGGGGTCACCGGGGAGCTGTTTTTT. Full variable domain (outside the CDR3, taken from reference TRBV5-4 and TRBJ2-2): ETGVTQSPTHLIKTRGQQVTLRCSSQSGHNTVSWYQQALGQGPQFIFQYYREEENGRGNFPPRFSGLQFPNYSSELNVNALELDDSALYLCASSYRDGVTGELFFGEGSRLTVL.

The chain uses TRBV9 and TRBJ2-7, with D possibly matching TRBD2 (5 bases). Trimming removed 2 bases at V and 3 bases at J, with 6 bases between. CDR1 and CDR2 (germline): SGDLS, YYNGEE. The CDR3 runs 12 residues. CDR3 amino acids: CASSVAGYEQYF. The CDR3 DNA follows: TGTGCCAGCAGCGTCGCGGGCTACGAGCAGTACTTC.

The V call is TRBV5-6, the J call TRBJ2-5; a possible D gene is TRBD1 (5 bases). The CDR3 covers 15 residues. The germline CDR1 and CDR2 sequences are SGHDT and YYEEEE. The germline V and J ends were trimmed by 4 bases and 4 bases, with 17 bases remaining between them. The DNA for the CDR3 is TGTGCCAGCAGCGCCAGAATTAGGGGAAGAGAGACCCAGTACTTC. Residues: CASSARIRGRETQYF.

The chain's CDR3 is CASSPRLAGYEQYF. The DNA for the CDR3 is TGTGCCAGCAGCCCACGGCTAGCCGGCTACGAGCAGTACTTC. The genes are TRBV7-9 and TRBJ2-7; D perhaps matches TRBD2 (5 bases). From germline, CDR1 is SEHNR and CDR2 FQNEAQ (reference sequence). This CDR3 has 14 residues. Trimming removed 5 bases at V and 3 bases at J, with 14 bases between. Together with reference TRBV7-9 and TRBJ2-7, the CDR3 gives the full variable domain: DTGVSQNPRHKITKRGQNVTFRCDPISEHNRLYWYRQTLGQGPEFLTYFQNEAQLEKSRLLSDRFSAERPKGSFSTLEIQRTEQGDSAMYLCASSPRLAGYEQYFGPGTRLTVT.

This rearrangement joins TRBV9 to TRBJ2-7, with D possibly TRBD2 on 6 matching bases. CDR3 length: 15 amino acids. Trimming took off 3 bases at V and 4 bases at J, with 17 bases between the two ends. CDR1 SGDLS and CDR2 YYNGEE come from the germline V gene. CDR3: CASSARDQTFYEQYF. For the CDR3, the DNA is TGTGCCAGCAGCGCGCGGGACCAGACTTTTTACGAGCAGTACTTC.

This sequence joins TRBV19 and TRBJ2-1, with TRBD2 matching over 9 bases. Germline V gene data show CDR1 as LNHDA and CDR2 as SQIVND (reference sequence). Unmatched junction bases numbered 10, after V lost 3 bases and J lost 1 base. The length of the CDR3 is 18 residues. In DNA form, the CDR3 reads TGTGCCAGTAGTATCAGGGCGGGAGGGCCGGGGTCCTACAATGAGCAGTTCTTC. Amino acid sequence: CASSIRAGGPGSYNEQFF.

The chain links TRBV5-4 to TRBJ2-2; TRBD1 matches 7 bases. Germline V gives CDR1 SGHNT, CDR2 YYREEE (reference sequence). The CDR3 spans 14 residues. With V trimmed by 5 bases and J by 4 bases, 5 bases remained unmatched. In nucleotides, the CDR3 is TGTGCCAGCAGTTACTACAGGGGCACCGGGGAGCTGTTTTTT. Translated: CASSYYRGTGELFF.

J is TRBJ2-5 and V is TRBV15; 7 nucleotides line up with TRBD2. V was clipped by 0 bases and J by 0 bases; unmatched bases: 4. Germline loops: CDR1 LNHNV, CDR2 YYDKDF (reference sequence). This CDR3 spans 16 amino acids. The CDR3 region has the DNA TGTGCCACCAGCAGAGATAGCGCGGGAGACCAAGAGACCCAGTACTTC. The encoded protein is CATSRDSAGDQETQYF.

The chain couples TRBV9 to TRBJ1-4; 7 bases are shared with TRBD1. The germline gives CDR1 SGDLS, CDR2 YYNGEE. Trimming removed 3 bases from V and 4 bases from J; junction bases left unmatched: 12. The length of the CDR3 is 17 residues. The CDR3 region has the DNA TGTGCCAGCAGCGAGGACCCCGACAGGGACCTTAATGAAAAACTGTTTTTT. Its translation: CASSEDPDRDLNEKLFF.

V is TRBV29-1 and J is TRBJ2-7, with a weak D call TRBD2 (6 bases). Trimming left V 5 bases short and J 0 bases short, with 14 bases between. Germline V gives CDR1 SQVTM, CDR2 ANQGSEA. The CDR3 has 14 residues. CDR3 sequence (DNA): TGCAGCGTTTTGGGACTTGGGGGCTCCTACGAGCAGTACTTC. Residues: CSVLGLGGSYEQYF.